This T cell receptor beta chain was obtained from a study of T cells after yellow fever vaccination. TCRdb independently ran MiXCR on the 5' RACE reads; one entry per CDR3 protein. The table includes about 300,000 distinct CDR3 sequences, around 9.3% detected once. After removal of 3 bases from V and 2 bases from J, the junction contained 12 bases not matched to a gene. Germline CDR1 and CDR2: KGHDR and SFDVKD. This CDR3 spans 18 amino acids. This clonotype was recorded a few times. Its antigen is undetermined. Study-level findings and limits: Clonotype sharing between CD4 and CD8 compartments was small.

V gene TRBV24-1 combines with J gene TRBJ2-5; 9 bases agree with TRBD2. Sequenced here: CD4+ T cells sorted from PBMCs, sampled 5 days after the yellow fever booster vaccination. The receptor comes from a man aged 18 to 29 who received the YFV17D yellow fever vaccine. CDR3 loop: CATSDTLSSSGGQETQYF. DNA of the CDR3: TGTGCCACCAGTGATACCCTTTCAAGTAGCGGGGGACAAGAGACCCAGTACTTC.